This passage covers 17 T cell receptor beta chains from one sample sequenced in a study of shared clonotypes between healthy human individuals. Method: immunoSEQ multiplex PCR; TCRdb's copy keeps in-frame clones and lacks some. The sample carries more than 2 million clones, almost 96% recorded once. The specimen sequenced was naive CD4+ T cells sorted from blood. Subset of the sample: CD45RA+ positively selected. Every receptor here comes from a man aged 18-30 years in good health.

The chain combines TRBV7-2 with TRBJ1-6; a weak D match, TRBD1 (6 bases). Trimming removed 3 bases from V and 4 bases from J, with 10 bases in between. The CDR3 spans 15 residues. Germline CDR1 reads SGHTA; CDR2 reads FQGNSA. The CDR3 loop is CASSLRGQYNSPLHF. DNA of the CDR3: TGTGCCAGCAGCTTGAGGGGACAATATAATTCACCCCTCCACTTT. Looking up the rest from reference TRBV7-2 and TRBJ1-6 gives the full variable domain: GAGVSQSPSNKVTEKGKDVELRCDPISGHTALYWYRQSLGQGLEFLIYFQGNSAPDKSGLPSDRFSAERTGGSVSTLTIQRTQQEDSAVYLCASSLRGQYNSPLHFGNGTRLTVT.

This chain's CDR3 is CSVDIVADTQYF. CDR3 in DNA: TGCAGCGTTGATATCGTCGCAGATACGCAGTATTTT. The chain joins TRBV29-1 to TRBJ2-3; D call uncertain. Germline CDR1 SQVTM, CDR2 ANQGSEA. The V end lost 3 bases, the J end lost 4 bases, and 8 bases lay between the germline ends. CDR3 length: 12 residues.

Here the CDR3 DNA reads TGTGCCAGCAGCTCCCGCGCCCGCGGGGTTACCCGGGACTATGGCTACACCTTC. Translating gives CASSSRARGVTRDYGYTF. This sequence joins TRBV7-2 and TRBJ1-2; D gene uncertain. V dropped 4 bases and J dropped 3 bases, with 24 bases sitting between them. Per the germline V gene, CDR1 is SGHTA and CDR2 is FQGNSA. CDR3 length: 18 residues.

The chain couples TRBV4-3 to TRBJ1-6; perhaps TRBD1 as D (5 bases). The ends were cut back, 4 bases at V and 8 bases at J, with 9 bases in the middle. Germline CDR1 is LGHNA and CDR2 is YSLEER. The CDR3 extends over 13 amino acids. Here the CDR3 reads CASSREGDSPLHF. The CDR3 DNA is TGCGCCAGCAGCCGGGAAGGGGATTCACCCCTCCACTTT.

The chain carries TRBV6-1 and TRBJ2-4; 10 nucleotides agree with TRBD2. This CDR3 contains 16 residues. J was trimmed by 6 bases and V by 3 bases; bases with no gene match: 8. CDR1 is MNHNS, CDR2 SASEGT, per germline. The CDR3 here is CASSDGAGGPGNIQYF. DNA of the CDR3: TGTGCCAGCAGTGATGGAGCGGGAGGGCCGGGAAACATTCAGTACTTC.

The J gene is TRBJ1-2, the V gene TRBV2; D might be TRBD1 (5 bases). The germline gives CDR1 SNHLY, CDR2 FYNNEI. The CDR3 is 15 amino acids. Trimming took off 0 bases at V and 4 bases at J, with 12 bases between the two ends. The CDR3 DNA reads TGTGCCAGCAGTGAAGCGGCCAGGGCTCCCTATGGCTACACCTTC. Translation gives CASSEAARAPYGYTF. Full variable domain (outside the CDR3, taken from reference TRBV2 and TRBJ1-2): EPEVTQTPSHQVTQMGQEVILRCVPISNHLYFYWYRQILGQKVEFLVSFYNNEISEKSEIFDDQFSVERPDGSNFTLKIRSTKLEDSAMYFCASSEAARAPYGYTFGSGTRLTVV.

The chain uses TRBV6-5 and TRBJ2-3; 10 nucleotides align to TRBD1. This CDR3 is 16 amino acids long. V was clipped by 4 bases and J by 5 bases; unmatched bases: 9. The V gene's germline CDR1 is MNHEY and CDR2 SVGAGI. The CDR3 nucleotides are TGTGCCAGCAGTTTCATAGACAGGGGGCATTTAGATACGCAGTATTTT. Amino acid sequence: CASSFIDRGHLDTQYF.

A remark on this clone: This specimen includes other DNA sequences encoding the same CDR3. The rearrangement links TRBV7-2 to TRBJ1-3; D call uncertain. The CDR3 contains 12 residues. The V end lost 1 base, the J end lost 3 bases, and 1 base lay between the germline ends. The germline V gene encodes CDR1 SGHTA and CDR2 FQGNSA. The DNA for the CDR3 is TGTGCCAGCAGCTTAGTTGGAAACACCATATATTTT. It yields the protein CASSLVGNTIYF.

The chain employs TRBV29-1 and TRBJ1-1, with 8 bases identical to TRBD1. Germline V lookup: CDR1 SQVTM, CDR2 ANQGSEA. Trimming removed 5 bases from V and 0 bases from J; junction bases left unmatched: 5. The CDR3 is 14 amino acids. CDR3 residues: CSVRTGLMNTEAFF. CDR3 bases: TGCAGCGTTCGGACAGGGCTCATGAACACTGAAGCTTTCTTT. Looking up the rest from reference TRBV29-1 and TRBJ1-1 gives the full variable domain: SAVISQKPSRDICQRGTSLTIQCQVDSQVTMMFWYRQQPGQSLTLIATANQGSEATYESGFVIDKFPISRPNLTFSTLTVSNMSPEDSSIYLCSVRTGLMNTEAFFGQGTRLTVV.

The rearrangement joins TRBV19 to TRBJ2-6; no clear D. CDR3 size: 15 residues. The V gene lost 6 bases and the J gene lost 0 bases, with 9 bases spanning the gap. Germline CDR1 reads LNHDA; CDR2 reads SQIVND (reference sequence). The CDR3 DNA sequence: TGTGCCAGTAGCCCTCCAAACTCTGGGGCCAACGTCCTGACTTTC. Protein: CASSPPNSGANVLTF. Combining the CDR3 with reference TRBV19 and TRBJ2-6 gives the whole variable domain DGGITQSPKYLFRKEGQNVTLSCEQNLNHDAMYWYRQDPGQGLRLIYYSQIVNDFQKGDIAEGYSVSREKKESFPLTVTSAQKNPTAFYLCASSPPNSGANVLTFGAGSRLTVL.

The chain employs TRBV14 and TRBJ2-5; D unclear. From germline, CDR1 is SGHDN and CDR2 FVKESK. The CDR3 extends over 11 amino acids. Trimming took 3 bases from V and 7 from J, leaving 6 bases between them. CDR3 nucleotide sequence: TGTGCCAGCAGCCAGCTAGGGACCCAGTACTTC. It codes for CASSQLGTQYF.

V is TRBV11-3 and J is TRBJ2-7, with D perhaps matching TRBD1 (6 bases). This CDR3 is built from 19 residues. Germline CDR1 SGHNT, CDR2 YENEEA. V dropped 5 bases and J dropped 2 bases, with 28 bases sitting between them. The CDR3 region has the DNA TGTGCCAGCAGCGACACCGAGGGGCGAGGGGGAGACGATCCCTACGAGCAGTACTTC. As protein: CASSDTEGRGGDDPYEQYF.

The J gene is TRBJ1-2, the V gene TRBV7-2; 10 bases line up with TRBD1. Germline CDR1 and CDR2: SGHTA and FQGNSA. This CDR3 comprises 15 residues. V shed 5 bases, J shed 8 bases, and the junction held 11 bases outside the gene matches. Here the CDR3 reads CASSDSGTGASGYTF. DNA for the CDR3: TGTGCCAGCAGCGACTCCGGGACAGGGGCATCCGGCTACACCTTC. Full variable domain (outside the CDR3, taken from reference TRBV7-2 and TRBJ1-2): GAGVSQSPSNKVTEKGKDVELRCDPISGHTALYWYRQSLGQGLEFLIYFQGNSAPDKSGLPSDRFSAERTGGSVSTLTIQRTQQEDSAVYLCASSDSGTGASGYTFGSGTRLTVV.

V is TRBV2 and J is TRBJ1-2; D not resolved. The length of the CDR3 is 15 residues. V was cut by 6 bases and J by 1 base, with 15 bases left in between. From germline, CDR1 is SNHLY and CDR2 FYNNEI. The CDR3 bases are TGTGCCAGCAGCCACCGGGCAAATATTAACTATGGCTACACCTTC. It encodes CASSHRANINYGYTF.

The chain's CDR3 is CASSPLVGPKYF. CDR3 sequence (DNA): TGTGCCAGCAGCCCCCTTGTTGGCCCGAAGTACTTC. V is TRBV6-5 and J is TRBJ2-7; unclear D gene. CDR1 MNHEY and CDR2 SVGAGI come from the germline V gene. The V and J ends lost 6 bases and 11 bases respectively, with 17 bases between them. CDR3 length: 12 amino acids.

This clone occurred once. This chain joins TRBV6-1 and TRBJ1-3; D is uncertain. Trimming pared 1 base from V and 0 bases from J, leaving 13 bases between. The CDR3 covers 17 residues. Germline V gene lookup returns CDR1 MNHNS and CDR2 SASEGT. Written as DNA, the CDR3 is TGTGCCAGCAGTGAAGGAGCATCGGGGATCTCTGGAAACACCATATATTTT. Its translation: CASSEGASGISGNTIYF.

A note on this clone: At the DNA level, this CDR3 is encoded by other sequences in the same sample as well. V and J are TRBV5-6 and TRBJ1-2; D might be TRBD1 (5 bases). The CDR3 extends over 13 amino acids. Germline V gene sequence: CDR1 SGHDT, CDR2 YYEEEE. Trimming removed 0 bases at V and 4 bases at J, with 7 bases between. The CDR3 DNA follows: TGTGCCAGCAGCTTGGGGAGGGGCTATGGCTACACCTTC. It yields the protein CASSLGRGYGYTF.